This T cell receptor beta chain comes out of a study of cytomegalovirus exposure and HLA in healthy donors. Germline-derived CDR1 and CDR2 are SGDLS and YYNGEE. V gave up 3 bases and J gave up 0 bases; unmatched junction bases: 6. The CDR3 is 16 amino acids. Study-level results: The investigators catalogued 150 to 200 TCR beta chains as cytomegalovirus-associated. A later analysis by the authors found several of the most significant clusters apparently linked to common viral pathogens. The productive fraction for most TCR beta V segments was about 87% or about 30% in an earlier analysis. V- and J-gene trimming in TCR beta was tied to a missense DCLRE1C variant by an analysis performed later.

Both 60 Vbeta primers and 13 Jbeta primers went into the PCR. Profiling relied on immunoSEQ multiplex PCR, and the TCRdb table lists in-frame clones only, not all of them. The table shows 180,000 or so clones, with about 75% occurring only once. Points on this clone: Its antigen is unidentified.

The clonotype originates from a woman between 40 and 50 years old in good health and CMV-seropositive. The V call is TRBV9, the J call TRBJ2-1; TRBD2 aligns across 7 bases. Material: PBMCs. Written as DNA, the CDR3 is TGTGCCAGCAGCGGGTGGGCTAGCGGCTCCTACAATGAGCAGTTCTTC. Translated, it gives CASSGWASGSYNEQFF.